Sequencing of this T cell receptor beta chain was carried out in a study of blood T cell repertoires in COVID-19. About the research overall: PBMCs, B-cell-depleted T cells, or T cells were the source of the cDNA or gDNA that made up the material.

CDR3 length: 15 residues. Germline CDR1 reads MDHEN; CDR2 reads SYDVKM. V dropped 6 bases and J dropped 2 bases, with 16 bases sitting between them. Sequencing used immunoSEQ multiplex PCR; TCRdb keeps in-frame clones, though not all of them. The sample records more than 200,000 clones, more than 75% being singletons. Those enrolled, adults aged roughly 18 to 90 years, came from around 24 US areas. V gene TRBV28 combines with J gene TRBJ1-2; no reliable D call. Source material: PBMCs or T cells enriched from blood (not recorded which). This TCR derives from a woman in her forties or fifties who had recovered from COVID-19. CDR3 sequence: CASSAESRGNYGYTF. DNA of the CDR3: TGTGCCAGCAGCGCAGAGTCCCGGGGAAACTATGGCTACACCTTC.